This TCR beta chain was captured by sequencing in a study of blood T cell repertoires in COVID-19. Assay: immunoSEQ multiplex PCR; the TCRdb copy retains only in-frame clones and omits some. Among a few hundred thousand clones listed, 82% were seen once. 13 amino acids form the CDR3, both terminal residues included. Germline V gives CDR1 SEHNR, CDR2 FQNEAQ (reference sequence). A note on this clone: In this CDR3 the conserved last residue, phenylalanine or tryptophan, is missing, so a read error is likely. The DNA is omitted, as the CDR3 cannot be located on it reliably, and the CDR3 follows TCRdb's listing.

The V gene is TRBV7-9, the J gene TRBJ1-1; TRBD1 is the table's D call, not checked against the DNA. Sequencing was performed on peripheral blood. The TCR originated in a woman aged 18-29 years with acute or convalescent COVID-19. The CDR3 spells CASSPRDRKRLSL.